This entry concerns a single T cell receptor (beta chain). Antigen unknown. The data stem from a study of cytomegalovirus exposure and HLA in healthy donors. Overall study results and limits: Most TCR sequences were uncommon, yet certain public TCRs appeared in many donors. The investigators catalogued 150 to 200 TCR beta chains as cytomegalovirus-associated.

Trimming took 4 bases from V and 9 from J; bases not matched to a gene: 2. Germline loops: CDR1 WNHNN, CDR2 SYGVQD (reference sequence). The CDR3 totals 13 residues. Sequenced by immunoSEQ multiplex PCR; TCRdb stores in-frame clones only, minus some. Among about 66,000 clones, 95% to 98% were seen once, and the ten largest hold 1.5% to 2%. This receptor was taken from a woman aged 18-29 years in good health and CMV-seropositive. The material sequenced was PBMCs. The chain has TRBV10-1 and TRBJ1-6; 8 bases are shared with TRBD1. The DNA for the CDR3 is TGCGCCAGCAGTGCAGGGGGCATTTCACCCCTCCACTTT. Encoded protein: CASSAGGISPLHF.